Listed here are 23 T cell receptor beta chains from one sample, sequenced in a study of radiotherapy plus CTLA-4 blockade in lung cancer. The repertoire was sequenced with immunoSEQ multiplex PCR; TCRdb's copy has only in-frame clones and lacks some. The data contain fewer than 150,000 clones, approximately 80% of them seen just once; the ten biggest clones take up approximately 5.5%. Sequenced here: peripheral blood, sampled from a patient treated with radiotherapy plus ipilimumab. The receptor source for this set is a human donor with non-small cell lung cancer who had a partial response to radiotherapy plus ipilimumab.

V and J are TRBV19 and TRBJ2-3; TRBD2 matches at 16 bases. Germline values: CDR1 LNHDA, CDR2 SQIVND (reference sequence). This CDR3 region has 17 residues. V lost 5 bases and J lost 6; bases outside the gene matches: 8. CDR3 nucleotide sequence: TGTGCCAGTAGTGTGGGACTAGCGGGAGGGCCGTTCGATACGCAGTATTTT. This translates into CASSVGLAGGPFDTQYF.

The chain uses TRBV25-1 and TRBJ1-4; 7 bases line up with TRBD1. This CDR3 is 17 amino acids long. The trim removed 3 bases at V and 1 base at J, leaving 8 bases unmatched. Germline-derived CDR1 and CDR2 are MGHDK and SYGVNS. The CDR3 region is CASSDVGRGKTNEKLFF. The DNA for the CDR3 is TGTGCCAGCAGTGACGTAGGCAGGGGGAAAACTAATGAAAAACTGTTTTTT. Full variable domain (rest looked up from reference TRBV25-1 and TRBJ1-4): EADIYQTPRYLVIGTGKKITLECSQTMGHDKMYWYQQDPGMELHLIHYSYGVNSTEKGDLSSESTVSRIRTEHFPLTLESARPSHTSQYLCASSDVGRGKTNEKLFFGSGTQLSVL.

V usage is TRBV10-3 and J usage is TRBJ2-5; no definite D call. The J call may be wrong; the DNA end is better matched by TRBJ2-7. Germline lookup yields CDR1 ENHRY and CDR2 SYGVKD. CDR3 length: 11 residues. CDR3 bases: TGTGCCATCAGTGCCGCCTACGAGCAGTACTTC. It is translated as CAISAAYEQYF.

This clone was counted a single time. The J gene is TRBJ2-2, the V gene TRBV5-1; 10 bases fit TRBD1. The CDR3 consists of 15 residues. J gave up 7 bases and V 1 base, and 4 bases lay outside the gene matches. CDR1 SGHRS and CDR2 YFSETQ come from the germline V gene. The CDR3 region has the DNA TGCGCCAGCAGCTTGAGGACAGGGGGGATCGGGGAGCTGTTTTTT. This sequence encodes CASSLRTGGIGELFF.

The chain uses TRBV9 and TRBJ2-5, with 8 positions matching TRBD2. The V segment lost 0 bases and the J segment 5 bases; nucleotides outside the gene matches: 6. Germline loops: CDR1 SGDLS, CDR2 YYNGEE. CDR3 length: 15 residues. CDR3 DNA: TGTGCCAGCAGCGTAGCGGGGGGGCGCCGGGAGACCCAGTACTTC. Protein product: CASSVAGGRRETQYF.

Remarks on this clone: The missing conserved phenylalanine or tryptophan at the end of this CDR3 makes a read error likely. The DNA is omitted, as the CDR3 cannot be located on it reliably, and the CDR3 follows TCRdb's listing. The V gene is TRBV6-1, the J gene TRBJ1-2; TRBD1, as called in the table, went unchecked against the DNA. CDR1 is MNHNS, CDR2 SASEGT, per germline. Termini included, the CDR3 measures 11 amino acids. The CDR3: CASSEETGVFL.

The V and J genes are TRBV15 and TRBJ1-5; 9 bases are shared with TRBD1. Germline V gene data show CDR1 as LNHNV and CDR2 as YYDKDF (reference sequence). V lost 3 bases to trimming and J lost 5 bases; unmatched junction nucleotides: 8. The CDR3 has 16 amino acids. The CDR3 nucleotides read TGTGCCACCAGCAGGAGCGGGACAGGGCGTGATCAGCCCCAGCATTTT. Its protein product is CATSRSGTGRDQPQHF.

The count of this clone is one. This chain uses TRBV5-1 with TRBJ2-7, with 11 bases identical to TRBD1. This CDR3 comprises 14 residues. With V trimmed by 3 bases and J by 6 bases, 5 bases remained unmatched. The V gene's germline CDR1 is SGHRS and CDR2 YFSETQ. The CDR3 is CASSYGQGASEQYF. The CDR3 region has the DNA TGCGCCAGCAGCTATGGACAGGGGGCGAGCGAGCAGTACTTC.

The chain is built from TRBV2 and TRBJ1-5, with TRBD1 as a possible D gene (6 bases). The CDR3 runs to 15 residues. CDR1 SNHLY and CDR2 FYNNEI come from the germline V gene. V was trimmed by 4 bases and J by 0 bases, leaving 10 bases between them. The chain's CDR3 is CASSVGANSNQPQHF. CDR3 sequence (DNA): TGTGCCAGCAGTGTGGGGGCTAATAGCAATCAGCCCCAGCATTTT.

This clone was recorded only once. V gene TRBV7-2 combines with J gene TRBJ2-2, with 8 bases matching TRBD2. V was pared by 2 bases and J by 3 bases, with 8 bases of the junction left unmatched. In germline, CDR1 is SGHTA, CDR2 FQGNSA. There are 17 residues in the CDR3. The CDR3 reads CASSLQSYGRDTGELFF. The CDR3 nucleotides are TGTGCCAGCAGCTTACAGTCCTACGGGAGGGACACCGGGGAGCTGTTTTTT.

This clone was seen a handful of times. The genes are TRBV19 and TRBJ2-1, with D possibly being TRBD2 (6 bases). The CDR3 sequence is 17 residues long. Germline values: CDR1 LNHDA, CDR2 SQIVND (reference sequence). V shed 3 bases and J shed 0 bases, with 15 bases lying between them. The CDR3 DNA sequence: TGTGCCAGTAGTATTATGCTAGCGCAGACCTCCTACAATGAGCAGTTCTTC. Translated, it gives CASSIMLAQTSYNEQFF.

This clone was detected only a few times. Here the CDR3 DNA reads TGTGCCAGCAGACTACAGGCGCCCATTTCTGAAGCTTTCTTT. Translated: CASRLQAPISEAFF. The chain joins TRBV2 to TRBJ1-1; a possible D gene is TRBD1 (5 bases). The CDR3 sequence is 14 residues long. Trimming took off 6 bases at V and 6 bases at J, with 17 bases between the two ends. Per germline, CDR1 SNHLY and CDR2 FYNNEI. The entire variable domain, with the rest obtained from reference TRBV2 and TRBJ1-1, is as follows: EPEVTQTPSHQVTQMGQEVILRCVPISNHLYFYWYRQILGQKVEFLVSFYNNEISEKSEIFDDQFSVERPDGSNFTLKIRSTKLEDSAMYFCASRLQAPISEAFFGQGTRLTVV.

On this clone: Different DNA sequences within this sample yield the same CDR3. The chain uses TRBV6-6 and TRBJ1-2, with 9 bases lining up with TRBD1. Germline V lookup: CDR1 MNHNY, CDR2 SVGAGI (reference sequence). This CDR3 has 13 amino acids. V was clipped by 6 bases and J by 7 bases; unmatched bases: 6. The DNA for the CDR3 is TGTGCCAGCAGGGAGACAGGGGGTTTTGGCTACACCTTC. It encodes CASRETGGFGYTF.

V and J are TRBV6-5 and TRBJ1-1; maybe TRBD1 (6 bases). Germline CDR1 is MNHEY and CDR2 is SVGAGI. The V end lost 0 bases, the J end lost 5 bases, and 13 bases lay between the germline ends. The CDR3 runs to 15 residues. The CDR3 region is CASSYSWRGQTEAFF. The CDR3 coding sequence is TGTGCCAGCAGTTACTCGTGGCGGGGGCAAACTGAAGCTTTCTTT.

The chain uses TRBV29-1 and TRBJ2-3; 8 positions agree with TRBD1. This CDR3 comprises 15 residues. Losses at the gene ends were 1 base for V and 3 bases for J; bases not matched to a gene: 6. Germline CDR1 SQVTM, CDR2 ANQGSEA. The CDR3 spells CSVEVTGQATDTQYF. Written as DNA, the CDR3 is TGCAGCGTTGAAGTGACGGGACAGGCAACAGATACGCAGTATTTT.

V is TRBV14 and J is TRBJ2-5; tentatively, D is TRBD2 (5 bases). V was shortened by 4 bases and J by 5 bases, with 14 bases between the two germline ends. From germline, CDR1 is SGHDN and CDR2 FVKESK. The CDR3 is 14 residues long. CDR3 coding DNA: TGTGCCAGCAGCCGAGTTGGGAGCAGGGAGACCCAGTACTTC. Amino acids: CASSRVGSRETQYF.

The V call is TRBV5-4, the J call TRBJ2-2; 7 positions agree with TRBD2. V shed 0 bases, J shed 5 bases, and the junction held 7 bases outside the gene matches. This CDR3 has 16 residues. Germline CDR1 SGHNT, CDR2 YYREEE (reference sequence). The CDR3, as DNA: TGTGCCAGCAGCTTGGGGGGCGGGAGTCAAACCGGGGAGCTGTTTTTT. Protein: CASSLGGGSQTGELFF.

The genes are TRBV2 and TRBJ1-5, with TRBD1 identical over 8 bases. Trimming took 3 bases from V and 8 from J; bases not matched to a gene: 6. The V gene's germline CDR1 is SNHLY and CDR2 FYNNEI. The CDR3 extends over 14 amino acids. This chain's CDR3 is CASSDRGLGKPQHF. The CDR3 DNA reads TGTGCCAGCAGTGACAGGGGGCTGGGAAAGCCCCAGCATTTT.

The J gene is TRBJ1-1, the V gene TRBV7-2; D unresolved. V was cut by 4 bases and J by 3 bases, with 12 bases left in between. The CDR3 loop spans 14 amino acids. Per germline, CDR1 SGHTA and CDR2 FQGNSA. The CDR3 DNA reads TGTGCCAGCAGCTCCCAAGGACTGGACACTGAAGCTTTCTTT. Its protein is CASSSQGLDTEAFF.

The chain couples TRBV9 to TRBJ1-4; D is possibly TRBD1 (6 bases). CDR3 size: 15 residues. Germline CDR1 is SGDLS and CDR2 is YYNGEE. Trimming left V 3 bases short and J 2 bases short, with 11 bases between. The CDR3 reads CASSADSFTNEKLFF. CDR3 coding DNA: TGTGCCAGCAGCGCGGACAGTTTTACTAATGAAAAACTGTTTTTT.

This clone was recorded a few times. The chain combines TRBV5-1 with TRBJ2-5; D is possibly TRBD2 (6 bases). The V and J ends lost 1 base and 4 bases respectively, with 8 bases between them. This CDR3 has 13 amino acids. Looked up from germline, CDR1 is SGHRS and CDR2 is YFSETQ. In DNA, the CDR3 is TGCGCCAGCAGCTTGTGGGGAGGAGAGACCCAGTACTTC. Amino acids: CASSLWGGETQYF.

V gene TRBV6-6 combines with J gene TRBJ2-1; tentative D call: TRBD2 (5 bases). Germline V gives CDR1 MNHNY, CDR2 SVGAGI (reference sequence). The CDR3 sequence is 14 residues long. The V gene lost 4 bases and the J gene lost 8 bases, with 15 bases spanning the gap. CDR3 amino acids: CASSSPPEGDEQFF. CDR3 coding DNA: TGTGCCAGCAGTTCCCCACCAGAGGGCGATGAGCAGTTCTTC.

The chain couples TRBV5-1 to TRBJ2-1, with D possibly TRBD1 on 5 matching bases. Germline V gives CDR1 SGHRS, CDR2 YFSETQ. Deletions cut 2 bases from V and 10 bases from J, with 16 bases between. The CDR3 runs to 14 residues. The CDR3 DNA follows: TGCGCCAGCAGCTTAAATGTGGGTTCAGGGGAGCAGTTCTTC. Its translation is CASSLNVGSGEQFF.